This T cell receptor (beta chain) was obtained from a study of cytomegalovirus exposure and HLA in healthy donors. In germline, CDR1 is MDHEN, CDR2 SYDVKM. The CDR3 has 12 amino acids. V was clipped by 8 bases and J by 3 bases, with 11 bases between them. The PCR employed 60 Vbeta primers together with 13 Jbeta primers. Using immunoSEQ multiplex PCR, the repertoire was profiled, and TCRdb retains in-frame clones only, with some absent. The sample has about 160,000 clones; roughly 79% are singletons. The TCR sequence derives from a woman in her fifties or sixties in good health and CMV-seropositive. Source material: PBMCs. The gene calls are TRBV28 and TRBJ2-7, with D perhaps matching TRBD2 (5 bases). CDR3 sequence (DNA): TGTGCCAGCCAGGACTCTTTCTACGAGCAGTACTTC. Residues: CASQDSFYEQYF.